This is a list of T cell receptor beta chains from one sample in a study of T cell responses to AZD1222 COVID-19 vaccine. Sequencing was performed with immunoSEQ multiplex PCR; in TCRdb, only in-frame clones are kept and a portion is missing. The profile covers nearly 110,000 clones, with about 90% appearing a single time and under 8.5% taken by the ten largest. Sequencing used peripheral blood, obtained 28 days after the second AZD1222 dose. These receptors originate from an adult who received the AZD1222 COVID-19 vaccine. CDR3s include the opening cysteine and the closing phenylalanine or tryptophan. D genes are given only for firm matches. A row's size may be missing; if present it is once, few, many or a size class.

.	TRBV6-5	TRBJ1-5	.	13	TGTGCCACCGCCCGGGCCAACAATCAGCCCCAGCATTTT	CATARANNQPQHF
TRBD1	TRBV4-3	TRBJ1-1	.	12	TGCGCCAGCAGGGCCGGACAGGGTGAAGCTTTCTTT	CASRAGQGEAFF
TRBD1	TRBV27	TRBJ1-2	once	15	TGTGCCAGCAGTCCCGGGGACAGCTCTAACTATGGCTACACCTTC	CASSPGDSSNYGYTF
.	TRBV30	TRBJ2-1	once	14	TGTGCCTGGAGTGTCGGTGGGGGGGCTAATGAGCAGTTCTTC	CAWSVGGGANEQFF
TRBD1	TRBV7-3	TRBJ2-1	few	13	TGTGCCAGCAGCGCAGGGACAGGGGCTGAGCAGTTCTTC	CASSAGTGAEQFF
.	TRBV7-9	TRBJ2-3	.	12	TGTGCCAGCAGCTTAGCAGAAGTGGCGCAGTATTTT	CASSLAEVAQYF
TRBD2	TRBV3-1/TRBV3-2	TRBJ2-7	.	15	TGTGCCAGCAGCCAAAGGACTAGCGGCTCCTACGAGCAGTACTTC	CASSQRTSGSYEQYF
TRBD1	TRBV19	TRBJ2-7	.	14	TGTGCCAGTAGTCCCGGGACAGGGAACTACGAGCAGTACTTC	CASSPGTGNYEQYF
.	TRBV19	TRBJ1-4	.	14	TGTGCCAGTAGTAGCGCCAAACAGAATTCAAAACTGTTTTTT	CASSSAKQNSKLFF
TRBD1	TRBV27	TRBJ2-2	.	15	TGTGCCAGCAGTTTATGGCAGGGGGACACCGGGGAGCTGTTTTTT	CASSLWQGDTGELFF
.	TRBV6-5	TRBJ2-7	.	14	TGTGCCAGCAGTTACAATGACAACACCTACGAGCAGTACTTC	CASSYNDNTYEQYF
.	TRBV7-3	TRBJ1-1	.	13	TGTGCCAGCAGCTCATCACCGAACACTGAAGCTTTCTTT	CASSSSPNTEAFF
.	TRBV5-5	TRBJ2-7	.	16	TGTGCCAGCAGTAAGGAGCCTTTCAAAAGCTCCTACGAGCAGTACTTC	CASSKEPFKSSYEQYF
.	TRBV19	TRBJ1-5	.	15	TGTGCCAGTAGTGTCCGGGACCCCCCGTATCAGCCCCAGCATTTT	CASSVRDPPYQPQHF
TRBD1	TRBV5-4	TRBJ1-3	.	16	TGTGCCAGCAGCTCCCGGGACAGGGGGTCCGGAAACACCATATATTTT	CASSSRDRGSGNTIYF
.	TRBV6-1	TRBJ2-3	.	13	TGTGCCAGCAGTGAAGTGTCCCAAACGACGCAGTATTTT	CASSEVSQTTQYF
.	TRBV7-9	TRBJ2-7	once	13	TGTGCCAGCAGCCGAAATCACAGCTACGAGCAGTACTTC	CASSRNHSYEQYF
TRBD1	TRBV6-1	TRBJ1-1	once	16	TGTGCCAGCAGTGACGCCAAACAGGGGGCAAACACTGAAGCTTTCTTT	CASSDAKQGANTEAFF
TRBD1	TRBV20-1	TRBJ1-2	.	14	TGCAGTGCTAGTGCATGGGGACAGGGTTTTCACTACACCTTC	CSASAWGQGFHYTF
.	TRBV13	TRBJ1-1	few	15	TGTGCCAGCAGCGATATCGGACAGATGAACACTGAAGCTTTCTTT	CASSDIGQMNTEAFF
.	TRBV19	TRBJ2-6	.	18	TGTGCCAGTAGTATGTCTCTTCTGCGGAGCTCTGGGGCCAACGTCCTGACTTTC	CASSMSLLRSSGANVLTF
.	TRBV5-1	TRBJ2-7	.	14	TGCGCCAGCAGCTTGTCTGGCCCACCCCCCGAGCAGTACTTC	CASSLSGPPPEQYF
.	TRBV28	TRBJ1-1	.	15	TGTGCCAGCAGTGTCCCCTCGGGGGTGAACACTGAAGCTTTCTTT	CASSVPSGVNTEAFF
.	TRBV11-2	TRBJ2-3	.	14	TGTGCCAGCAGCTTAACCAGGGGCACAGATACGCAGTATTTT	CASSLTRGTDTQYF
.	TRBV18	TRBJ1-2	.	13	TGTGCCAGCTCACCAACCCACGGACAGCTCATCACCTTC	CASSPTHGQLITF
TRBD1	TRBV6-5	TRBJ1-5	.	15	TGTGCCAGCAGGAAATCCGGGACAGGGGTTCAGCCCCAGCATTTT	CASRKSGTGVQPQHF
.	TRBV7-8	TRBJ1-5	once	15	TGTGCCAGCAGCTTAGCGGAACAGTATAATCAGCCCCAGCATTTT	CASSLAEQYNQPQHF
TRBD2	TRBV18	TRBJ2-1	.	13	TGTGCCAGCTCACCGGATAGCGGGGGGGACCAGTTCTTC	CASSPDSGGDQFF
.	TRBV5-1	TRBJ2-7	.	15	TGCGCCAGCAGCTTGGGGGCGGGGGCCCTCTACGAGCAGTACTTC	CASSLGAGALYEQYF
.	TRBV19	TRBJ1-5	.	14	TGTGCCAGTAGTTATGAGTTTAGCAATCAGCCCCAGCATTTT	CASSYEFSNQPQHF
.	TRBV7-9	TRBJ1-3	.	15	TGTGCCAGCAGCGCGTTTTCCGGCTCTGGAAACACCATATATTTT	CASSAFSGSGNTIYF
TRBD1	TRBV7-3	TRBJ2-5	.	14	TGTGCCAGCAGCCGCGGGACAGGGGGGGAGACCCAGTACTTC	CASSRGTGGETQYF
.	TRBV5-6	TRBJ2-7	.	13	TGTGCCAGCAGCTTCCGGCAGCACTACGAGCAGTACTTC	CASSFRQHYEQYF
TRBD2	TRBV7-2	TRBJ2-5	.	15	TGTGCCAGCAGCTTAGCTTGGACTAGCGGGGGGACCCAGTACTTC	CASSLAWTSGGTQYF
TRBD1	TRBV19	TRBJ1-6	.	15	TGTGCCAGTACTGTAGGGTCGGGACAGTCTTCACCCCTCCACTTT	CASTVGSGQSSPLHF
.	TRBV4-3	TRBJ1-3	.	17	TGCGCCAGCAGCCAAGCTGGAAGCAGGGAATCTGGAAACACCATATATTTT	CASSQAGSRESGNTIYF
.	TRBV19	TRBJ1-6	once	14	TGTGCTGGGGGGCCGAGCTCCTATAATTCACCCCTCCACTTT	CAGGPSSYNSPLHF